This section outlines one TCR beta chain sequence together with its context. Its antigen is undetermined. Generated by immunoSEQ multiplex PCR, the TCRdb table keeps only in-frame clones and is missing some. The sample contains fewer than 100,000 clones, around 90% of which appear only once. The data were obtained in a study of OX40 agonist ivuxolimab in advanced cancers. Study overall: Every 2 weeks, patients received ivuxolimab intravenously, dosed at 0.01 to 10 mg/kg. With a range of 23 to 79, age averaged approximately 60 years, and about 82% were male.

From germline, CDR1 is SEHNR and CDR2 FQNEAQ (reference sequence). The CDR3 extends over 15 amino acids. J gave up 4 bases and V 5 bases, and 6 bases lay outside the gene matches. Study results and limitations: Blood T cells, both CD4+ and CD8+, expanded clonally by week 6 at 0.1 to 3.0 mg/kg.

The sample consisted of CD4+ or CD8+ T cells sorted from blood, taken in a trial of the OX40 agonist ivuxolimab. This TCR came from an adult with an advanced solid tumor such as melanoma, head and neck, liver or kidney cancer. The chain is built from TRBV7-9 and TRBJ2-7; TRBD2 matches at 12 bases. The CDR3 here is CASSTWTSGKYEQYF. The CDR3 nucleotides read TGTGCCAGCAGCACCTGGACTAGCGGGAAGTACGAGCAGTACTTC.